This TCR beta chain was captured in a study of blood T cell repertoires in COVID-19. In the study overall: Some COVID-19 samples were acute and others convalescent; all came from the United States, Italy and Spain.

While infection was still active, Seattle patients were enrolled and then followed longitudinally. The V and J ends lost 4 bases and 3 bases, in that order; junction bases with no gene match: 8. The CDR3 has 15 residues. CDR1 SGHKS and CDR2 YYEKEE come from the germline V gene (reference sequence). This clone was detected a few times. Generated by immunoSEQ multiplex PCR, the TCRdb table keeps only in-frame clones and is missing some. The data hold tens of thousands of clones, with 65% to 90% observed a single time. The sample was peripheral blood. The receptor was derived from a man over 45 with COVID-19, enrolled during active disease. This chain uses TRBV5-5 with TRBJ2-7, with 9 bases fitting TRBD2. The CDR3: CASSGQTSGSYEQYF. The CDR3 nucleotides read TGTGCCAGCAGCGGGCAGACTAGCGGAAGCTACGAGCAGTACTTC.